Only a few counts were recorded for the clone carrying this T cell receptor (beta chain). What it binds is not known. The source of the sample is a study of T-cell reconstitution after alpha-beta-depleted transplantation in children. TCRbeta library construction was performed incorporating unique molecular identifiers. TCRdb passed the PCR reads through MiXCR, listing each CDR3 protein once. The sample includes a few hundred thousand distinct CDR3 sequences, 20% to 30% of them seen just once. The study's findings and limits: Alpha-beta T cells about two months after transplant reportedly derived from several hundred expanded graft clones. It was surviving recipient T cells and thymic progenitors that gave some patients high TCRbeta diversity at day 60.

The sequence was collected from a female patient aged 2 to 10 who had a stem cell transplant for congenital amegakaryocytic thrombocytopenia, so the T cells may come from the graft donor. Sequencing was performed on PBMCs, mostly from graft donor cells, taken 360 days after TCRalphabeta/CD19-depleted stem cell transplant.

CDR3: CSASVLSTDTQYF. DNA of the CDR3: TGCAGTGCTAGTGTTCTTAGCACAGATACGCAGTATTTT. The V gene is TRBV20-1, the J gene TRBJ2-3; the D is unclear. CDR1 and CDR2 (germline): DFQATT, SNEGSKA (reference sequence). This CDR3 is built from 13 residues. The ends were cut back, 3 bases at V and 0 bases at J, with 7 bases in the middle.